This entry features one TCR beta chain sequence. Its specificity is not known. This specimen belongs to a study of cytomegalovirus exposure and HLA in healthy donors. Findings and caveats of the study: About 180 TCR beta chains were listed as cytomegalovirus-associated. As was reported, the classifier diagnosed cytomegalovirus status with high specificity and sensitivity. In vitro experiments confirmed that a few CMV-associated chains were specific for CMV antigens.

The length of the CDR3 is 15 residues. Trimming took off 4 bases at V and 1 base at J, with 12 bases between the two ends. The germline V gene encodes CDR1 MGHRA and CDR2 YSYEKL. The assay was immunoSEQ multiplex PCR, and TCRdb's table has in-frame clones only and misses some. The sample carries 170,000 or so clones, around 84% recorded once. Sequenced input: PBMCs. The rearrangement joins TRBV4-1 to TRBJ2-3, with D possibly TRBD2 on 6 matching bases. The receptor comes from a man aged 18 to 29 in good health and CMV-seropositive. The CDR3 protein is CASSLGIAGTDTQYF. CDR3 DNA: TGCGCCAGCAGCCTGGGGATAGCGGGCACAGATACGCAGTATTTT.